A single sample gave rise to the 10 T cell receptor beta chains below, sequenced in a study of CXCR3-negative and CXCR3-positive naive CD8 T cells. Whole-study results and caveats: Against CXCR3-negative naive cells, CXCR3-positive naive cells showed more hydrophobic TRB CDR3s.

Researchers prepared the TRB cDNA libraries using 5' RACE with UMI labels. From its re-call of the 5' RACE reads, TCRdb lists each CDR3 protein once, without DNA. The sample includes about 130,000 distinct CDR3 sequences. Their cognate antigens are unknown. The sample was naive CXCR3+ CD8+ T cells from blood. As for subset: CD45RO-CCR7+CD27+CD95- naive CD8+ T cells expressing CXCR3 (TNR3+). The receptors were sampled from a human donor in good health. Some clones in this sample may be carry-over from other donors' samples.

This chain links TRBV5-1 with TRBJ1-1. Germline CDR1 SGHRS, CDR2 YFSETQ. The CDR3 totals 13 residues. The CDR3 is CASSSSIDMEAFF. Looking up the rest from reference TRBV5-1 and TRBJ1-1 gives the full variable domain: KAGVTQTPRYLIKTRGQQVTLSCSPISGHRSVSWYQQTPGQGLQFLFEYFSETQRNKGNFPGRFSGRQFSNSRSEMNVSTLELGDSALYLCASSSSIDMEAFFGQGTRLTVV.

The V and J genes are TRBV7-9 and TRBJ2-7; the TRBD1 assignment by TCRdb is unverifiable without DNA. Per germline, CDR1 SEHNR and CDR2 FQNEAQ (reference sequence). This CDR3 is 15 amino acids long. This CDR3 reads CASSLDRAGSYEQYF.

This chain connects TRBV19 to TRBJ2-3; lacking DNA, the TRBD2 call made by TCRdb goes unchecked. Germline assignment: CDR1 LNHDA and CDR2 SQIVND (reference sequence). The CDR3 runs 16 residues. The CDR3 reads CATRSRTSGRTDTQYF.

CDR3 sequence: CASTLTPTAGGNEQFF. V gene TRBV19 combines with J gene TRBJ2-1; TCRdb picks TRBD1, but there is no DNA to check that call. This CDR3 contains 16 residues. Germline V gives CDR1 LNHDA, CDR2 SQIVND (reference sequence).

The CDR3: CASSLVASGLAKNIQYF. The chain recombines TRBV5-1 with TRBJ2-4; without DNA, the TCRdb call of TRBD2 cannot be checked. Germline V gene lookup returns CDR1 SGHRS and CDR2 YFSETQ. This CDR3 contains 17 residues. The entire variable domain, with the rest obtained from reference TRBV5-1 and TRBJ2-4, is as follows: KAGVTQTPRYLIKTRGQQVTLSCSPISGHRSVSWYQQTPGQGLQFLFEYFSETQRNKGNFPGRFSGRQFSNSRSEMNVSTLELGDSALYLCASSLVASGLAKNIQYFGAGTRLSVL.

The J gene is TRBJ2-7, the V gene TRBV28; no DNA is available, so the TRBD2 call from TCRdb remains unchecked. CDR3 length: 14 residues. Germline V gives CDR1 MDHEN, CDR2 SYDVKM. The CDR3 is CASSLTRGYHEQYF.

This chain joins TRBV2 and TRBJ2-7; the D call of TRBD1 rests on TCRdb alone, since no DNA is present to check it. CDR1 SNHLY and CDR2 FYNNEI come from the germline V gene. The CDR3 totals 15 residues. The CDR3 loop reads CASAPDRATPYEQYF.

V and J are TRBV29-1 and TRBJ2-5. The CDR3 runs to 13 residues. Germline loops: CDR1 SQVTM, CDR2 ANQGSEA. Here the CDR3 reads CSVEVVGMETQYF.

The chain recombines TRBV28 with TRBJ2-7; TCRdb indicates TRBD1, and absent DNA this call remains unverified. CDR1 MDHEN and CDR2 SYDVKM come from the germline V gene. This CDR3 is built from 13 residues. The CDR3 loop reads CASILQGTYEQYF.

CDR3: CASSDRRRDYEQYF. The rearrangement joins TRBV10-2 to TRBJ2-7; TCRdb names TRBD2, which stays unverified in the absence of DNA. This CDR3 comprises 14 residues. CDR1 and CDR2 (germline): WSHSY, SAAADI.